A single sample is the source of the 10 T cell receptor beta chains below, sequenced in a study of PD-L1 blockade in urothelial cancer. The protocol was immunoSEQ multiplex PCR, while the TCRdb copy is restricted to in-frame clones and leaves out a portion. Of 20,000 to 25,000 clones in the sample, nearly 90% were seen once. The material sequenced was PBMCs, taken around atezolizumab (anti-PD-L1) treatment. Receptors originate from a woman aged 55-69 years with urothelial cancer.

V and J are TRBV29-1 and TRBJ1-2; D is possibly TRBD1 (6 bases). The V gene's germline CDR1 is SQVTM and CDR2 ANQGSEA. The CDR3 runs 12 residues. Trimming pared 6 bases from V and 3 bases from J, leaving 11 bases between. The CDR3 DNA follows: TGCAGCGTGAGACAGGATCACTATGGCTACACCTTC. Residues: CSVRQDHYGYTF. The variable domain in full, completed from reference TRBV29-1 and TRBJ1-2, reads SAVISQKPSRDICQRGTSLTIQCQVDSQVTMMFWYRQQPGQSLTLIATANQGSEATYESGFVIDKFPISRPNLTFSTLTVSNMSPEDSSIYLCSVRQDHYGYTFGSGTRLTVV.

The CDR3, as DNA: TGTGCCAGCAGCGTACAGGGGGATCCCACAGATACGCAGTATTTT. Protein product: CASSVQGDPTDTQYF. This chain joins TRBV9 and TRBJ2-3, with 7 positions matching TRBD1. The CDR3 extends over 15 amino acids. The germline CDR1 and CDR2 sequences are SGDLS and YYNGEE. V shed 1 base and J 2 bases; nucleotides not matched to a gene: 4.

This clone was observed a single time. The gene calls are TRBV18 and TRBJ1-1; D unresolved. The CDR3 length is 13 residues. Germline-derived CDR1 and CDR2 are KGHSH and LQKENI. Trimming pared 3 bases from V and 2 bases from J, leaving 7 bases between. This chain's CDR3 is CASSPAGNTEAFF. The CDR3 nucleotides are TGTGCCAGCTCACCTGCGGGAAACACTGAAGCTTTCTTT.

J is TRBJ2-3 and V is TRBV27, with 7 bases fitting TRBD1. Germline-derived CDR1 and CDR2 are MNHEY and SMNVEV (reference sequence). The CDR3 consists of 15 residues. Losses at the gene ends were 0 bases for V and 5 bases for J; bases not matched to a gene: 5. This CDR3 is CASSLSRGGRDTQYF. The CDR3 bases are TGTGCCAGCAGTTTATCTCGAGGGGGCAGAGATACGCAGTATTTT.

V usage is TRBV6-5 and J usage is TRBJ1-4; D remains ambiguous. The CDR3 has 16 amino acids. CDR1 is MNHEY and CDR2 is SVGAGI in the germline V gene. V was shortened by 0 bases and J by 5 bases, with 13 bases between the two germline ends. The CDR3 DNA reads as TGTGCCAGCAGTTACTCTAAAGGAGGTGGGAATGAAAAACTGTTTTTT. This translates into CASSYSKGGGNEKLFF.

This clone was detected only once. V and J are TRBV29-1 and TRBJ1-4, with no clear D. Between the trimmed V and J ends, which lost 6 bases and 0 bases, there was a span of 8 bases. Germline-derived CDR1 and CDR2 are SQVTM and ANQGSEA. This CDR3 has 13 amino acids. The CDR3: CSVSGATNEKLFF. Written as DNA, the CDR3 is TGCAGCGTATCAGGTGCAACTAATGAAAAACTGTTTTTT.

The V and J genes are TRBV29-1 and TRBJ2-5, with 12 positions matching TRBD1. The CDR3 contains 15 residues. Germline assignment: CDR1 SQVTM and CDR2 ANQGSEA. With 7 bases clipped from V and 2 bases from J, the junction kept 8 bases outside the gene matches. DNA for the CDR3: TGCAGCGCCAGAGGGGACAGGGGGCGGCAAGAGACCCAGTACTTC. Its protein product is CSARGDRGRQETQYF.

This clone was observed a single time. V gene TRBV2 combines with J gene TRBJ2-1; tentative D call: TRBD2 (5 bases). Germline loops: CDR1 SNHLY, CDR2 FYNNEI. Trimming took 4 bases from V and 10 from J, leaving 17 bases between them. The CDR3 contains 14 residues. For the CDR3, the DNA is TGTGCCAGCAGTGGCTCCGGCCAGCGAGGGGAGCAGTTCTTC. Protein sequence: CASSGSGQRGEQFF.

This chain links TRBV28 with TRBJ2-7, with TRBD1 matching 7 bases. The CDR3 is 14 residues long. Germline-derived CDR1 and CDR2 are MDHEN and SYDVKM. V lost 1 base, J lost 2 bases, and 2 bases stayed unmatched. The CDR3 here is CASSLLGQPYEQYF. The CDR3, as DNA: TGTGCCAGCAGTTTATTGGGACAGCCCTACGAGCAGTACTTC.

This clone has a single count. The chain recombines TRBV6-1 with TRBJ1-2; 7 bases align to TRBD1. Trimming cost V 2 bases and J 6 bases; bases outside gene matches: 12. CDR3 size: 16 residues. Germline V CDR1 and CDR2: MNHNS, SASEGT. The CDR3, as DNA: TGTGCCAGCAGTGAAAAAAGTGTCAGGGGGGAAGATGGCTACACCTTC. It codes for CASSEKSVRGEDGYTF.